What follows are 29 T cell receptor beta chains derived from one specimen sequenced in a study of technical replicates of blood from a handful of donors. Sequenced by immunoSEQ multiplex PCR; TCRdb stores in-frame clones only, minus some. The table has 100,000 or so clones, 95% seen once; the top ten hold roughly 0.2%. The sample comprised T cells isolated from PBMCs. These receptors originate from a human donor in good health.

The chain employs TRBV19 and TRBJ2-7; 7 bases map to TRBD1. Germline V CDR1 and CDR2: LNHDA, SQIVND (reference sequence). The CDR3 totals 15 residues. Trimming removed 4 bases from V and 3 bases from J; junction bases left unmatched: 9. The CDR3 region has the DNA TGTGCCAGTAGTAGTACCAGGGACAGCGGCTACGAGCAGTACTTC. It translates to CASSSTRDSGYEQYF.

About this clone itself: Mismatch with germline at one junction end may stem from a read error. The rearrangement links TRBV7-7 to TRBJ1-4; unclear D gene. The CDR3 contains 14 residues. CDR1 SSHAT and CDR2 FNYEAQ come from the germline V gene (reference sequence). CDR3 nucleotides: TGTGCTAGCAGCGCGGGCCCTGGGATTGAAAAACTGTTTTTT. Translation: CASSAGPGIEKLFF.

The chain links TRBV28 to TRBJ1-4; D gene unclear. Germline V CDR1 and CDR2: MDHEN, SYDVKM. The CDR3 loop spans 12 amino acids. The V end lost 3 bases, the J end lost 12 bases, and 11 bases lay between the germline ends. This CDR3 is CASSLQYRELFF. CDR3 nucleotides: TGTGCCAGCAGTTTGCAGTACAGAGAACTGTTTTTT. The full variable domain, completed using reference TRBV28 and TRBJ1-4, is DVKVTQSSRYLVKRTGEKVFLECVQDMDHENMFWYRQDPGLGLRLIYFSYDVKMKEKGDIPEGYSVSREKKERFSLILESASTNQTSMYLCASSLQYRELFFGSGTQLSVL.

The chain carries TRBV29-1 and TRBJ2-2, with 7 bases aligning to TRBD1. The CDR3 is made up of 15 amino acids. The V gene's germline CDR1 is SQVTM and CDR2 ANQGSEA. The J segment lost 0 bases and the V segment lost 7 bases, leaving 8 bases of the junction unmatched. The CDR3 sequence is CSAQDRDANTGELFF. CDR3 DNA sequence: TGCAGCGCCCAAGACAGGGATGCGAACACCGGGGAGCTGTTTTTT.

V gene TRBV18 combines with J gene TRBJ2-7; D is unclear. The germline V and J ends were trimmed by 3 bases and 3 bases, with 12 bases remaining between them. The CDR3 length is 14 residues. The germline gives CDR1 KGHSH, CDR2 LQKENI. CDR3: CASSPKSASYEQYF. Here the CDR3 DNA reads TGTGCCAGCTCACCTAAGTCGGCTAGCTACGAGCAGTACTTC.

The rearrangement joins TRBV12-5 to TRBJ2-1; 7 bases match TRBD2. This CDR3 has 17 amino acids. Germline V lookup: CDR1 LGHNT, CDR2 FRNRAP. V shed 1 base, J shed 0 bases, and the junction held 6 bases outside the gene matches. Here the CDR3 DNA reads TGTGCTAGTGGTTTGGCCTCGGCGGGGGACTCCTACAATGAGCAGTTCTTC. It translates to CASGLASAGDSYNEQFF.

This chain uses TRBV29-1 with TRBJ1-1; 8 nucleotides align to TRBD1. Germline trimming cut 7 bases from V and 1 base from J; bases unmatched to any gene: 2. There are 12 residues in the CDR3. Germline-derived CDR1 and CDR2 are SQVTM and ANQGSEA. The CDR3 sequence is CSAGQGNTEAFF. DNA for the CDR3: TGCAGCGCCGGACAGGGGAACACTGAAGCTTTCTTT.

J is TRBJ2-7 and V is TRBV6-5, with D possibly matching TRBD2 (5 bases). Germline V gene lookup returns CDR1 MNHEY and CDR2 SVGAGI. The CDR3 has 15 amino acids. Trimming cost V 1 base and J 2 bases, with 12 bases left between them. The CDR3 DNA sequence: TGTGCCAGCAGTTACTACAGCTCGGGAACCTACGAGCAGTACTTC. Its translation is CASSYYSSGTYEQYF.

The chain uses TRBV11-2 and TRBJ2-1; unclear D gene. Looked up from germline, CDR1 is SGHAT and CDR2 is FQNNGV. This CDR3 is built from 13 residues. V lost 5 bases to trimming and J lost 3 bases, with 8 bases between them. The CDR3 protein is CASSRSSYNEQFF. CDR3 nucleotide sequence: TGTGCCAGCAGCCGTTCGAGCTACAATGAGCAGTTCTTC.

The rearrangement uses TRBV28 and TRBJ2-7, with 10 bases that match TRBD1. Germline V CDR1 and CDR2: MDHEN, SYDVKM. Losses at the gene ends were 6 bases for V and 2 bases for J; bases not matched to a gene: 13. CDR3 length: 17 amino acids. In nucleotides, the CDR3 is TGTGCCAGCAGATTAAAATGGACAGGGGGAATGACCTACGAGCAGTACTTC. As protein: CASRLKWTGGMTYEQYF.

The V call is TRBV2, the J call TRBJ2-5, with 10 bases matching TRBD2. The CDR3 spans 16 residues. Germline CDR1 reads SNHLY; CDR2 reads FYNNEI. V was pared by 2 bases and J by 4 bases, with 7 bases of the junction left unmatched. CDR3 coding DNA: TGTGCCAGCAGTGAACCTTCCCTAGCGGGAGTAGAGACCCAGTACTTC. Its translation is CASSEPSLAGVETQYF.

The chain joins TRBV19 to TRBJ1-5; 7 bases match TRBD1. After removal of 8 bases from V and 3 bases from J, the junction contained 4 bases not matched to a gene. The CDR3 consists of 13 residues. CDR1 and CDR2 from the germline V gene are LNHDA and SQIVND (reference sequence). The CDR3 sequence is CASAGQHNQPQHF. DNA for the CDR3: TGTGCCAGTGCGGGACAGCACAATCAGCCCCAGCATTTT.

The gene calls are TRBV27 and TRBJ2-1, with D possibly being TRBD2 (5 bases). Germline V CDR1 and CDR2: MNHEY, SMNVEV (reference sequence). V lost 8 bases and J 5 bases, leaving 22 bases between the germline ends. The CDR3 runs 16 residues. CDR3 in DNA: TGTGCCAGCCTCTCAGAGCCAGGATCGCGGGACAATGAGCAGTTCTTC. Its translation is CASLSEPGSRDNEQFF.

V is TRBV28 and J is TRBJ2-5, with 8 bases aligning to TRBD2. V dropped 4 bases and J dropped 2; count of bases not matched to a gene: 12. The CDR3 is 17 amino acids. The germline CDR1 and CDR2 sequences are MDHEN and SYDVKM. The CDR3 DNA reads TGTGCCAGCAGTTCGATTCTAGCGGGCGGTGGACAAGAGACCCAGTACTTC. It translates to CASSSILAGGGQETQYF.

As concerns this clone: Other nucleotide sequences in the sample specify the same CDR3. J is TRBJ2-5 and V is TRBV18; possibly TRBD1 for D (6 bases). Between the trimmed V and J ends, which lost 0 bases and 2 bases, there was a span of 7 bases. The CDR3 has 14 amino acids. Germline lookup yields CDR1 KGHSH and CDR2 LQKENI. The CDR3 reads CASSPPGQQETQYF. The CDR3 DNA is TGTGCCAGCTCACCACCTGGACAGCAAGAGACCCAGTACTTC.

This sequence joins TRBV4-2 and TRBJ1-1; no clear D. The germline V gene encodes CDR1 LGHNA and CDR2 YNFKEQ. The CDR3 has 13 amino acids. Trimming cost V 1 base and J 4 bases, with 7 bases left between them. CDR3 loop: CASSQGSGTEAFF. The DNA for the CDR3 is TGTGCCAGCAGCCAAGGGTCGGGCACTGAAGCTTTCTTT.

The chain couples TRBV27 to TRBJ1-1; D not certain. CDR3 length equals 14 residues. Germline V CDR1 and CDR2: MNHEY, SMNVEV (reference sequence). Trimming took 6 bases from V and 4 from J, leaving 15 bases between them. This chain's CDR3 is CASSAGDTTTEAFF. Written as DNA, the CDR3 is TGTGCCAGCAGCGCCGGGGATACCACCACTGAAGCTTTCTTT.

The chain carries TRBV19 and TRBJ2-1; possible D gene TRBD1, 6 bases. V was cut by 7 bases and J by 6 bases, with 7 bases left in between. The CDR3 runs 11 residues. In germline, CDR1 is LNHDA, CDR2 SQIVND (reference sequence). The CDR3 here is CASTGANEQFF. Here the CDR3 DNA reads TGTGCCAGTACAGGGGCCAATGAGCAGTTCTTC.

This sequence joins TRBV10-3 and TRBJ2-6; 8 bases align to TRBD1. Germline values: CDR1 ENHRY, CDR2 SYGVKD. This CDR3 region has 16 residues. The J segment lost 2 bases and the V segment lost 4 bases, leaving 4 bases of the junction unmatched. CDR3 nucleotides: TGTGCCATCAGTGGAGGACAGGGTGCTGGGGCCAACGTCCTGACTTTC. Protein: CAISGGQGAGANVLTF.

The rearrangement uses TRBV7-8 and TRBJ2-5, with 9 positions matching TRBD2. CDR1 and CDR2 from the germline V gene are SGHVS and FQNEAQ. The CDR3 contains 12 residues. The CDR3 is CAAGGGRETQYF. DNA of the CDR3: TGTGCGGCGGGAGGGGGAAGGGAGACCCAGTACTTC. The whole variable domain, remainder taken from reference TRBV7-8 and TRBJ2-5, is GAGVSQSPRYKVAKRGQDVALRCDPISGHVSLFWYQQALGQGPEFLTYFQNEAQLDKSGLPSDRFFAERPEGSVSTLKIQRTQQEDSAVYLCAAGGGRETQYFGPGTRLLVL.

The V and J genes are TRBV5-1 and TRBJ2-5; TRBD2 agrees at 10 bases. The germline V gene encodes CDR1 SGHRS and CDR2 YFSETQ. After removal of 5 bases from V and 5 bases from J, the junction contained 9 bases not matched to a gene. The CDR3 is made up of 15 amino acids. The CDR3 spells CASREAGGPGETQYF. CDR3 DNA sequence: TGCGCCAGCAGAGAAGCGGGGGGGCCGGGGGAGACCCAGTACTTC.

V is TRBV5-1 and J is TRBJ2-2; a weak D match, TRBD2 (5 bases). Trimming removed 6 bases at V and 3 bases at J, with 12 bases between. The CDR3 totals 14 residues. The germline V gene encodes CDR1 SGHRS and CDR2 YFSETQ. The chain's CDR3 is CASTTRFYTGELFF. Written as DNA, the CDR3 is TGCGCCAGCACCACTAGATTCTACACCGGGGAGCTGTTTTTT.

This clone was seen only once. CDR3 bases: TGTGCCAGTAGTATTACGGCAGGGAATCAGCCCCAGCATTTT. Amino acid sequence: CASSITAGNQPQHF. The chain couples TRBV19 to TRBJ1-5, with a weak D call TRBD1 (5 bases). The V end was cut by 3 bases, the J end by 4 bases, with 10 bases between. The CDR3 extends over 14 amino acids. The germline V gene has CDR1 LNHDA and CDR2 SQIVND (reference sequence).

Regarding this clone: One end of the junction is discordant with germline, which a read error may explain. The V call is TRBV30, the J call TRBJ2-7, with D maybe TRBD2 (6 bases). Germline lookup yields CDR1 GTSNPN and CDR2 SVGIG (reference sequence). The CDR3 sequence is 11 residues long. The CDR3 region is CAWSPATGTFF. CDR3 bases: TGTGCCTGGAGCCCTGCAACCGGGACTTTCTTC.

The genes are TRBV9 and TRBJ2-7, with D unresolved. V shed 0 bases and J shed 7 bases, with 11 bases lying between them. The CDR3 has 13 residues. Per germline, CDR1 SGDLS and CDR2 YYNGEE. CDR3 loop: CASSVGQPGEQYF. CDR3 DNA: TGTGCCAGCAGCGTAGGGCAGCCAGGAGAGCAGTACTTC.

This clone is a singleton in its sample. The chain is built from TRBV19 and TRBJ1-1; TRBD1 matches 10 bases. V lost 5 bases and J lost 1; bases outside the gene matches: 10. This CDR3 has 17 amino acids. Germline V lookup: CDR1 LNHDA, CDR2 SQIVND (reference sequence). The CDR3 DNA is TGTGCCAGTAGTGCAGACAGGGGGCTTGCCCGGAACACTGAAGCTTTCTTT. Its protein is CASSADRGLARNTEAFF.

The table lists this clone with a count of one. This chain joins TRBV2 and TRBJ1-5; 9 bases line up with TRBD1. This CDR3 is 15 amino acids long. V trimming: 0 bases; J trimming: 5 bases; junction bases outside the gene matches: 2. The germline CDR1 and CDR2 sequences are SNHLY and FYNNEI. The CDR3 sequence: CASSEARQGDQPQHF. As DNA, the CDR3 is TGTGCCAGCAGTGAAGCGAGACAGGGGGATCAGCCCCAGCATTTT. Drawing the rest from reference TRBV2 and TRBJ1-5, the complete variable domain is EPEVTQTPSHQVTQMGQEVILRCVPISNHLYFYWYRQILGQKVEFLVSFYNNEISEKSEIFDDQFSVERPDGSNFTLKIRSTKLEDSAMYFCASSEARQGDQPQHFGDGTRLSIL.

CDR3 region: CASTGLADDSSYNEQFF. The DNA for the CDR3 is TGTGCCAGTACAGGACTAGCGGATGATAGCTCCTACAATGAGCAGTTCTTC. V usage is TRBV19 and J usage is TRBJ2-1, with 10 bases lining up with TRBD2. Trimming at V came to 7 bases and at J to 0 bases, leaving 9 bases not matched to a gene. Germline values: CDR1 LNHDA, CDR2 SQIVND (reference sequence). This CDR3 spans 17 amino acids.

J is TRBJ2-7 and V is TRBV7-9, with 7 bases fitting TRBD1. V lost 7 bases and J lost 6; bases outside the gene matches: 6. The germline V gene encodes CDR1 SEHNR and CDR2 FQNEAQ (reference sequence). This CDR3 spans 12 amino acids. This CDR3 reads CASNPGTVEQYF. The CDR3 DNA reads TGTGCCAGCAACCCCGGGACAGTCGAGCAGTACTTC.